Each of the 21 T cell receptor beta chains below was sequenced from the same sample in a study of radiotherapy plus CTLA-4 blockade in lung cancer. Assay used: immunoSEQ multiplex PCR; TCRdb lists only in-frame clones, some missing. The data contain tens of thousands of clones, more than 75% of them singletons. Sequencing was performed on peripheral blood, taken from a patient treated with radiotherapy plus ipilimumab. Receptor source: a human donor with non-small cell lung cancer who had a partial response to radiotherapy plus ipilimumab.

V gene TRBV7-9 combines with J gene TRBJ2-7; 8 bases are shared with TRBD1. The CDR3 is 14 amino acids. Germline CDR1 SEHNR, CDR2 FQNEAQ (reference sequence). After removal of 4 bases from V and 4 bases from J, the junction contained 6 bases not matched to a gene. The CDR3 coding sequence is TGTGCCAGCAGCTCCCCGGGACAGGCGTACGAGCAGTACTTC. This encodes CASSSPGQAYEQYF.

This sequence joins TRBV6-1 and TRBJ2-2; 9 positions match TRBD1. The J segment lost 6 bases and the V segment lost 6 bases, leaving 8 bases of the junction unmatched. CDR1 is MNHNS and CDR2 is SASEGT in the germline V gene. This CDR3 contains 15 residues. The CDR3 loop reads CASRGTGYFAGELFF. CDR3 in DNA: TGTGCCAGCAGGGGGACAGGGTATTTCGCCGGGGAGCTGTTTTTT.

This sequence joins TRBV19 and TRBJ2-7; D perhaps matches TRBD2 (5 bases). Trimming pared 1 base from V and 3 bases from J, leaving 10 bases between. CDR3 length: 14 residues. CDR1 LNHDA and CDR2 SQIVND come from the germline V gene (reference sequence). The CDR3 sequence is CASSIAHGNYEQYF. CDR3 nucleotides: TGTGCCAGTAGTATAGCCCACGGGAACTACGAGCAGTACTTC.

This chain joins TRBV30 and TRBJ1-2; the D gene is possibly TRBD1 (5 bases). The CDR3 totals 13 residues. Germline-derived CDR1 and CDR2 are GTSNPN and SVGIG (reference sequence). Trimming removed 2 bases at V and 6 bases at J, with 13 bases between. For the CDR3, the DNA is TGTGCCTGGAGTCCAGGGAGGTGGGATGGCTACACCTTC. Protein product: CAWSPGRWDGYTF.

The chain links TRBV28 to TRBJ1-2, with TRBD1 identical over 8 bases. The trim removed 2 bases at V and 4 bases at J, leaving 6 bases unmatched. CDR1 and CDR2 (germline): MDHEN, SYDVKM. The CDR3 totals 15 residues. CDR3 DNA sequence: TGTGCCAGCAGTTTAGACAGGGGTGAAAGCTATGGCTACACCTTC. The encoded protein is CASSLDRGESYGYTF.

The chain employs TRBV14 and TRBJ2-1; 13 bases fit TRBD2. This CDR3 is built from 17 residues. CDR1 is SGHDN, CDR2 FVKESK, per germline. The junction had 10 bases not matched to a gene; V was cut back by 4 bases and J by 7 bases. The CDR3 nucleotides are TGTGCCAGCAGCCGCCTAGGGACTAGCGGGAATTTTAATGAGCAGTTCTTC. Its protein is CASSRLGTSGNFNEQFF.

The rearrangement joins TRBV10-3 to TRBJ2-2, with 14 bases aligning to TRBD2. Germline V lookup: CDR1 ENHRY, CDR2 SYGVKD. There are 16 residues in the CDR3. V gave up 6 bases and J gave up 7 bases; unmatched junction bases: 7. In DNA, the CDR3 is TGTGCCATCAGGGGGACTAGCGGGAGTTATATCGGGGAGCTGTTTTTT. Encoded protein: CAIRGTSGSYIGELFF.

The chain carries TRBV6-4 and TRBJ2-7; TRBD1 matches at 10 bases. The CDR3 extends over 14 amino acids. V lost 3 bases and J lost 5; bases outside the gene matches: 4. Germline CDR1 and CDR2: MRHNA and SNTAGT. The CDR3: CASSDRDRGDEQYV. In DNA, the CDR3 is TGTGCCAGCAGTGATAGGGACAGGGGCGACGAGCAGTACGTC.

This clone was observed a single time. This chain connects TRBV11-2 to TRBJ1-5, with no clear D. CDR3 length: 16 residues. CDR1 is SGHAT, CDR2 FQNNGV, per germline. V was trimmed by 1 base and J by 2 bases, leaving 12 bases between them. CDR3 nucleotides: TGTGCCAGCAGCTTAGTCTCAGGTGGTCGCAATCAGCCCCAGCATTTT. The encoded protein is CASSLVSGGRNQPQHF.

This clone turned up a few times. The chain combines TRBV7-2 with TRBJ2-5; TRBD2 aligns across 7 bases. Germline V gene lookup returns CDR1 SGHTA and CDR2 FQGNSA. The CDR3 runs to 14 residues. V trimming: 4 bases; J trimming: 5 bases; junction bases outside the gene matches: 7. The CDR3, as DNA: TGTGCCAGCAGCTCAAGCGGGGTAGCGGAGACCCAGTACTTC. It encodes CASSSSGVAETQYF.

The chain couples TRBV19 to TRBJ1-6; unclear D gene. CDR3 size: 15 residues. Germline V gives CDR1 LNHDA, CDR2 SQIVND (reference sequence). Trimming pared 3 bases from V and 13 bases from J, leaving 19 bases between. The CDR3 region is CASSIGGRSPLPLHF. CDR3 coding DNA: TGTGCCAGTAGTATCGGTGGCAGGTCCCCTCTGCCCCTCCACTTT.

The V and J genes are TRBV28 and TRBJ1-5; D is possibly TRBD1 (6 bases). The length of the CDR3 is 17 residues. Germline CDR1 is MDHEN and CDR2 is SYDVKM. Trimming removed 4 bases from V and 1 base from J, with 17 bases in between. Written as DNA, the CDR3 is TGTGCCAGCAGTTCCATGCAAATCCAGGGGAGCAATCAGCCCCAGCATTTT. It is translated as CASSSMQIQGSNQPQHF.

This chain connects TRBV19 to TRBJ2-2, with 7 bases aligning to TRBD2. This CDR3 comprises 15 residues. The trim removed 3 bases at V and 2 bases at J, leaving 3 bases unmatched. Germline V gives CDR1 LNHDA, CDR2 SQIVND (reference sequence). CDR3 sequence reads: CASSIRDYNTGELFF. CDR3 coding DNA: TGTGCCAGTAGTATCCGGGACTACAACACCGGGGAGCTGTTTTTT.

The chain couples TRBV19 to TRBJ1-1; perhaps TRBD1 as D (5 bases). Germline lookup yields CDR1 LNHDA and CDR2 SQIVND (reference sequence). Trimming took off 4 bases at V and 0 bases at J, with 9 bases between the two ends. The length of the CDR3 is 14 residues. Here the CDR3 DNA reads TGTGCCAGTAGTAAGGAGGGGTTGAACACTGAAGCTTTCTTT. This encodes CASSKEGLNTEAFF.

J is TRBJ1-1 and V is TRBV18; the D is unclear. Deletions cut 2 bases from V and 0 bases from J, with 10 bases between. CDR3 length equals 15 residues. Germline CDR1 reads KGHSH; CDR2 reads LQKENI. CDR3 sequence reads: CASSPSTVMNTEAFF. Written as DNA, the CDR3 is TGTGCCAGCTCACCATCAACAGTCATGAACACTGAAGCTTTCTTT. Combining the CDR3 with reference TRBV18 and TRBJ1-1 gives the whole variable domain NAGVMQNPRHLVRRRGQEARLRCSPMKGHSHVYWYRQLPEEGLKFMVYLQKENIIDESGMPKERFSAEFPKEGPSILRIQQVVRGDSAAYFCASSPSTVMNTEAFFGQGTRLTVV.

This clone showed up just a few times. This chain joins TRBV19 and TRBJ1-4; no clear D gene. CDR1 LNHDA and CDR2 SQIVND come from the germline V gene (reference sequence). There are 15 residues in the CDR3. Trimming took off 0 bases at V and 7 bases at J, with 12 bases between the two ends. CDR3 sequence reads: CASSIDWGVGEKLFF. CDR3 coding DNA: TGTGCCAGTAGTATAGATTGGGGAGTTGGTGAAAAACTGTTTTTT.

In this sample, this clone turned up a few times. The V gene is TRBV7-3, the J gene TRBJ1-2, with a weak D call TRBD1 (5 bases). This CDR3 comprises 14 residues. Per the germline V gene, CDR1 is SGHTA and CDR2 is FQGTGA. Trimming took off 4 bases at V and 7 bases at J, with 16 bases between the two ends. The CDR3 sequence is CASSSRPNQGGYTF. The CDR3 DNA reads TGTGCCAGCAGCTCCAGACCCAACCAGGGTGGCTACACCTTC.

The chain carries TRBV27 and TRBJ1-1; tentative D call: TRBD1 (5 bases). CDR1 is MNHEY, CDR2 SMNVEV, per germline (reference sequence). V was trimmed by 1 base and J by 3 bases, leaving 9 bases between them. The CDR3 sequence is 14 residues long. The CDR3 region is CASSLLGGDTEAFF. The CDR3 nucleotides are TGTGCCAGCAGTTTATTGGGGGGGGACACTGAAGCTTTCTTT.

As for this clone: Relative to the germline gene, one junction end is altered; a read error may explain this. The V call is TRBV5-4, the J call TRBJ2-3; a weak D match, TRBD1 (6 bases). Germline V gene lookup returns CDR1 SGHNT and CDR2 YYREEE (reference sequence). The CDR3 extends over 16 amino acids. CDR3 DNA sequence: TGCGCCAGCAGCCAAACCCTAGGGGGTGGGACAGATACGCAGTATTTT. Translating it yields CASSQTLGGGTDTQYF.

The gene calls are TRBV20-1 and TRBJ2-1; D ambiguous. CDR1 is DFQATT and CDR2 is SNEGSKA in the germline V gene (reference sequence). The CDR3 is 11 residues long. The ends were cut back, 5 bases at V and 5 bases at J, with 7 bases in the middle. CDR3 DNA sequence: TGCAGTGCTGCCCGAGACAATGAGCAGTTCTTC. As protein: CSAARDNEQFF.

CDR3: CASSLFGQPQHF. DNA for the CDR3: TGTGCCAGCAGCTTATTCGGTCAGCCCCAGCATTTT. The chain couples TRBV7-6 to TRBJ1-5; D is uncertain. The CDR3 is made up of 12 amino acids. V dropped 2 bases and J dropped 6 bases, with 5 bases sitting between them. From germline, CDR1 is SGHVS and CDR2 FNYEAQ.